This note documents a single T cell receptor beta chain sequence. Its target is not known. The sample is drawn from a study of cytomegalovirus exposure and HLA in healthy donors. General observations from the study: For TCR beta chains, V- and J-gene trimming was later linked to a missense DCLRE1C variant.

Germline V gene lookup returns CDR1 SNHLY and CDR2 FYNNEI. With V trimmed by 9 bases and J by 1 base, 8 bases remained unmatched. The CDR3 is 15 residues long. The PCR was carried out with 60 Vbeta primers and 13 Jbeta primers. Data came from immunoSEQ multiplex PCR; TCRdb stores just in-frame clones and leaves some out. The profile shows around 120,000 clones, 75% to 85% of them singletons. Sequenced material: PBMCs. V gene TRBV2 combines with J gene TRBJ2-3, with TRBD2 identical over 9 bases. The clonotype comes from a female donor in good health and CMV-seropositive. CDR3 sequence reads: CASIRASGGTDTQYF. CDR3 nucleotide sequence: TGTGCCAGTATCCGGGCTAGCGGGGGCACAGATACGCAGTATTTT.